What follows are 23 T cell receptor beta chains derived from one specimen sequenced in a study of molecular identifiers for immune sequencing clone quantification. TCRdb reanalysed the PCR reads using MiXCR and keeps one entry per CDR3 protein. The data hold about 60,000 distinct CDR3 sequences, with under 20% observed a single time. The source material was naive CD8+ T cells from blood, with Jurkat cell RNA spiked in. Subset in this sample: FACS-sorted CD8+CD4-CCR7+CD45RA+ naive T cells. The receptors stem from a human donor in good health. Some libraries in this study had Jurkat cell RNA spiked in.

The rearrangement links TRBV7-9 to TRBJ2-5, with 7 nucleotides matching TRBD1. V gave up 5 bases and J gave up 2 bases; unmatched junction bases: 5. Germline CDR1 is SEHNR and CDR2 is FQNEAQ (reference sequence). The CDR3 contains 14 residues. The CDR3 region has the DNA TGTGCCAGCAGCGGCCCGGGACAGCAAGAGACCCAGTACTTC. Its protein product is CASSGPGQQETQYF.

The sample holds many counts of this clonotype. The chain carries TRBV7-8 and TRBJ2-3; a weak D match, TRBD2 (5 bases). V lost 2 bases and J 2 bases, leaving 14 bases between the germline ends. The CDR3 spans 16 residues. Germline CDR1 is SGHVS and CDR2 is FQNEAQ. The CDR3 loop is CASSLSRLIFTDTQYF. CDR3 bases: TGTGCCAGCAGCTTAAGTCGACTAATTTTCACAGATACGCAGTATTTT.

Many counts were recorded for this clonotype. The rearrangement links TRBV7-6 to TRBJ2-2, with 8 bases fitting TRBD1. The trim removed 5 bases at V and 4 bases at J, leaving 3 bases unmatched. Germline V gene lookup returns CDR1 SGHVS and CDR2 FNYEAQ. The CDR3 loop spans 14 amino acids. CDR3 in amino acids: CASSPDRATGELFF. The DNA for the CDR3 is TGTGCCAGCAGCCCGGACAGGGCCACCGGGGAGCTGTTTTTT.

The CDR3 loop is CASSLVGQGAYEQFF. For the CDR3, the DNA is TGTGCCAGCAGCTTAGTGGGACAGGGGGCCTATGAGCAGTTCTTC. This chain uses TRBV13 with TRBJ2-1; 12 bases agree with TRBD1. The CDR3 has 15 amino acids. CDR1 and CDR2 from the germline V gene are PRHDT and FYEKMQ (reference sequence). V gave up 1 base and J gave up 8 bases; unmatched junction bases: 3.

This clonotype has at least ten counts. V is TRBV3-1 and J is TRBJ1-3, with D unresolved. CDR3 length: 14 amino acids. With 1 base removed from V and 3 bases from J, the gap between germline ends came to 7 bases. Germline values: CDR1 LGHDT, CDR2 YNNKEL (reference sequence). This chain's CDR3 is CASSQGELGNTIYF. CDR3 sequence (DNA): TGTGCCAGCAGCCAAGGAGAACTTGGAAACACCATATATTTT.

The CDR3 DNA follows: TGTGCCAGCAGTTTATACCCCCTCGGAGGGAATTCGTTCTTC. Its translation: CASSLYPLGGNSFF. The chain links TRBV27 to TRBJ2-1, with D possibly matching TRBD2 (6 bases). V was clipped by 1 base and J by 15 bases, with 19 bases between them. CDR1 and CDR2 from the germline V gene are MNHEY and SMNVEV (reference sequence). This CDR3 is 14 amino acids long.

This clonotype appeared many times. The chain is built from TRBV6-5 and TRBJ2-7; D gene uncertain. CDR1 is MNHEY and CDR2 is SVGAGI in the germline V gene. V lost 0 bases and J lost 8, with 14 bases in between. This CDR3 has 14 residues. This CDR3 is CASSYSGSAPKQYF. For the CDR3, the DNA is TGTGCCAGCAGTTACTCGGGGTCAGCTCCCAAGCAGTACTTC.

This clonotype was observed a few times. This rearrangement joins TRBV7-6 to TRBJ1-1; D is perhaps TRBD1 (5 bases). V gave up 3 bases and J gave up 3 bases, with 11 bases separating them. CDR1 SGHVS and CDR2 FNYEAQ come from the germline V gene. The CDR3 is 14 residues long. CDR3 in amino acids: CASSFRVFDTEAFF. CDR3 in DNA: TGTGCCAGCAGCTTCAGGGTTTTTGACACTGAAGCTTTCTTT.

This clonotype has ten or more counts. The chain joins TRBV3-1 to TRBJ2-7; D is unclear. Trimming took off 4 bases at V and 2 bases at J, with 9 bases between the two ends. The CDR3 has 13 residues. Germline-derived CDR1 and CDR2 are LGHDT and YNNKEL (reference sequence). In DNA, the CDR3 is TGTGCCAGCAGCCCTGCTTGGGCCTACGAGCAGTACTTC. Translated: CASSPAWAYEQYF.

In its sample, this clonotype was seen many times. The chain carries TRBV4-1 and TRBJ1-2, with a possible D match to TRBD1 (6 bases). Germline CDR1 is MGHRA and CDR2 is YSYEKL. Trimming stripped 5 bases from V and 10 bases from J, with 14 bases between. The CDR3 has 12 amino acids. The CDR3 DNA is TGCGCCAGCAGCAAAGGGACAAGTACCTACACCTTC. Translation: CASSKGTSTYTF.

This clonotype appeared many times. This chain links TRBV20-1 with TRBJ2-7, with TRBD2 matching 10 bases. The CDR3 sequence is 15 residues long. The V segment lost 0 bases and the J segment 1 base; nucleotides outside the gene matches: 3. Germline V gives CDR1 DFQATT, CDR2 SNEGSKA (reference sequence). CDR3 nucleotides: TGCAGTGCTAGAGACGTAGCGGGAGGTTCCTACGAGCAGTACTTC. Residues: CSARDVAGGSYEQYF.

The chain is built from TRBV20-1 and TRBJ2-2, with 10 positions matching TRBD2. CDR3 length equals 14 residues. After removal of 2 bases from V and 7 bases from J, the junction contained 4 bases not matched to a gene. Germline loops: CDR1 DFQATT, CDR2 SNEGSKA (reference sequence). CDR3 DNA: TGCAGTGCTAGACTAGCGGGAGTGAACGGGGAGCTGTTTTTT. Amino acid sequence: CSARLAGVNGELFF.

The chain joins TRBV4-1 to TRBJ2-7; no clear D gene. Trimming stripped 0 bases from V and 7 bases from J, with 19 bases between. The germline CDR1 and CDR2 sequences are MGHRA and YSYEKL. CDR3 size: 16 residues. For the CDR3, the DNA is TGCGCCAGCAGCCAAGATGTTTCACCCCCCCCCGTGGAGCAGTACTTC. Protein: CASSQDVSPPPVEQYF.

On this clonotype itself: A much larger clone sits a single nucleotide away, making a read error possible. The chain is built from TRBV6-5 and TRBJ2-7; D is ambiguous. This CDR3 spans 14 amino acids. V lost 0 bases to trimming and J lost 4 bases, with 10 bases between them. Germline CDR1 reads MNHEY; CDR2 reads SVGAGI. This CDR3 reads CASSYSISSYEQYF. The CDR3 nucleotides read TGTGCCAGCAGTTACTCTATCAGCAGTTACGAGCAGTACTTC.

V is TRBV7-9 and J is TRBJ2-5, with D possibly being TRBD1 or TRBD2 (5 bases each). Germline CDR1 is SEHNR and CDR2 is FQNEAQ (reference sequence). V was shortened by 2 bases and J by 8 bases, with 27 bases between the two germline ends. CDR3 length equals 18 residues. Here the CDR3 DNA reads TGTGCCAGCAGCTTATCCTCGGGACCGAGCCACCAAAGAGATACCCAGTACTTC. It is translated as CASSLSSGPSHQRDTQYF.

A word on this clonotype: Relative to the germline gene, one junction end is altered; a read error may explain this. The genes are TRBV7-8 and TRBJ2-1; D may correspond to TRBD1 or TRBD2 (6 bases each). The CDR3 runs to 16 residues. Germline values: CDR1 SGHVS, CDR2 FQNEAQ. CDR3 sequence (DNA): TGTGCCAGCAGCCCTTTAGCGGACAGCCCCTACGATGAGCAGTTCTTC. Its protein is CASSPLADSPYDEQFF.

Concerning this clonotype: A much larger clone differs from this one at a single base, so this may be a read error. The genes are TRBV27 and TRBJ2-2; tentatively, D is TRBD1 (5 bases). The CDR3 covers 14 residues. Trimming stripped 5 bases from V and 9 bases from J, with 16 bases between. Germline CDR1 reads MNHEY; CDR2 reads SMNVEV (reference sequence). CDR3 in DNA: TGTGCCAGCAGTCCTCAGGGTCTCCTCAGGGAGCTGTTTTTT. Residues: CASSPQGLLRELFF.

This clonotype was detected many times. The chain couples TRBV29-1 to TRBJ2-2, with D tentatively TRBD2 (5 bases). CDR3 length: 14 residues. V was pared by 5 bases and J by 6 bases, with 16 bases between. The germline gives CDR1 SQVTM, CDR2 ANQGSEA. This chain's CDR3 is CSVRRTEAAGELFF. The CDR3, as DNA: TGCAGCGTTAGACGGACCGAAGCGGCCGGGGAGCTGTTTTTT.

This clonotype was detected many times. The chain joins TRBV7-6 to TRBJ2-3; tentative D call: TRBD2 (6 bases). This CDR3 comprises 13 residues. V was shortened by 1 base and J by 5 bases, with 7 bases between the two germline ends. Per the germline V gene, CDR1 is SGHVS and CDR2 is FNYEAQ. The CDR3 DNA reads TGTGCCAGCAGCTTAGGGGGGGAAGATACGCAGTATTTT. Translated, it gives CASSLGGEDTQYF.

Ten or more counts support this clonotype. This sequence joins TRBV7-9 and TRBJ2-3; no clear D gene. Germline V CDR1 and CDR2: SEHNR, FQNEAQ (reference sequence). This CDR3 region has 17 residues. Trimming took 2 bases from V and 0 from J, leaving 15 bases between them. The CDR3 region has the DNA TGTGCCAGCAGCTTAAGGAGTTGGAGAGTCAGCACAGATACGCAGTATTTT. Amino acids: CASSLRSWRVSTDTQYF.

About this clonotype itself: A much larger clone differs by one base, so this may be a read error. V usage is TRBV6-5 and J usage is TRBJ1-1; D possibly corresponds to TRBD1 (6 bases). This CDR3 spans 13 amino acids. Germline V lookup: CDR1 MNHEY, CDR2 SVGAGI. The CDR3 is CASTLGQNIEAFF. The CDR3 DNA follows: TGTGCCAGCACCCTAGGACAGAACATTGAAGCTTTCTTT.

This chain uses TRBV27 with TRBJ1-1; the D gene is possibly TRBD1 (5 bases). The CDR3 loop spans 15 amino acids. The V end lost 1 base, the J end lost 1 base, and 10 bases lay between the germline ends. Germline V lookup: CDR1 MNHEY, CDR2 SMNVEV (reference sequence). Here the CDR3 reads CASSLWAGRNTEAFF. The CDR3 DNA reads as TGTGCCAGCAGTTTATGGGCAGGGAGGAACACTGAAGCTTTCTTT.

This chain uses TRBV4-1 with TRBJ2-1; D unresolved. Trimming removed 6 bases at V and 3 bases at J, with 15 bases between. The CDR3 is 15 amino acids. From germline, CDR1 is MGHRA and CDR2 YSYEKL. This chain's CDR3 is CASRHTPSLYNEQFF. The CDR3 DNA is TGCGCCAGCAGACACACTCCTTCTCTCTACAATGAGCAGTTCTTC.